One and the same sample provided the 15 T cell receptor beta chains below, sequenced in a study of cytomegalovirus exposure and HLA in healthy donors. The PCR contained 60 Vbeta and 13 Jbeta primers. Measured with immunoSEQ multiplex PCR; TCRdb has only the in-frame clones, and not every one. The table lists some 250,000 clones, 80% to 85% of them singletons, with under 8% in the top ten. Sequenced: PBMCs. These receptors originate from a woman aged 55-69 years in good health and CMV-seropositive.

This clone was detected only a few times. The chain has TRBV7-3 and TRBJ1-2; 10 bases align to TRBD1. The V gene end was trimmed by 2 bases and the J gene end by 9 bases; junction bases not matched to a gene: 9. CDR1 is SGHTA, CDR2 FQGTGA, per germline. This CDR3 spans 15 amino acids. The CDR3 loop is CASSLGGTGVDRYTF. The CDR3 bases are TGTGCCAGCAGCTTAGGAGGGACAGGGGTGGATCGCTACACCTTC.

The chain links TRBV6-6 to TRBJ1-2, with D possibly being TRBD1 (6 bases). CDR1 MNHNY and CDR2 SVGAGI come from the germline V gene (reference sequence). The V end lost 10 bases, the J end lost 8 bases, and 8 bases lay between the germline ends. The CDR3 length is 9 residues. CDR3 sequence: CATQGGYTF. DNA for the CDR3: TGTGCCACTCAGGGGGGCTACACCTTC.

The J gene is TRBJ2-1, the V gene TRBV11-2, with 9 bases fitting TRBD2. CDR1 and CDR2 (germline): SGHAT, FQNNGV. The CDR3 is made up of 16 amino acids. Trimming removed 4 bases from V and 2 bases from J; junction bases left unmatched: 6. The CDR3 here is CASSSIAGAPYNEQFF. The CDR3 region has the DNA TGTGCCAGCAGCTCCATAGCGGGAGCCCCCTACAATGAGCAGTTCTTC.

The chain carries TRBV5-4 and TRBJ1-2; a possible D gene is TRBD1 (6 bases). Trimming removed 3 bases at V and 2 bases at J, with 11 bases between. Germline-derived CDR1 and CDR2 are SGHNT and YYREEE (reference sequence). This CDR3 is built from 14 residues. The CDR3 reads CASSSTDRNYGYTF. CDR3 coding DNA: TGTGCCAGCAGCTCCACGGACAGAAACTATGGCTACACCTTC.

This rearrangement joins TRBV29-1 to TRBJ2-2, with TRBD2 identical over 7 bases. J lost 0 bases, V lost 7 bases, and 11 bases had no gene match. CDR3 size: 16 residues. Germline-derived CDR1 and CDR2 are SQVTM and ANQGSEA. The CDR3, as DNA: TGCAGCGCTTCCCTGGCGGGAGCCTCGAACACCGGGGAGCTGTTTTTT. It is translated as CSASLAGASNTGELFF.

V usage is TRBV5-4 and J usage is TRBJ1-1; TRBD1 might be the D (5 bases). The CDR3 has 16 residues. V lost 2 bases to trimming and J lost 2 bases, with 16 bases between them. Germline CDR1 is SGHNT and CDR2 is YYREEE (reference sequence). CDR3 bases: TGTGCCAGCAGCTTAACTGACGGCGGGGGAAACACTGAAGCTTTCTTT. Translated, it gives CASSLTDGGGNTEAFF.

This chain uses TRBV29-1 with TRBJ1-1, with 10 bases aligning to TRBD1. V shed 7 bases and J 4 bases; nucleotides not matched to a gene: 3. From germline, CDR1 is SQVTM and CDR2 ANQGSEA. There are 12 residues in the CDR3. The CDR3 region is CSARTGGTEAFF. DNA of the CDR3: TGCAGCGCCCGGACAGGGGGCACTGAAGCTTTCTTT.

CDR3 in amino acids: CASSPTGSSYNEQFF. The CDR3 nucleotides are TGTGCCAGCAGTCCGACAGGGAGCTCCTACAATGAGCAGTTCTTC. This chain joins TRBV6-1 and TRBJ2-1; 7 nucleotides agree with TRBD1. From germline, CDR1 is MNHNS and CDR2 SASEGT. CDR3 length equals 15 residues. J was trimmed by 0 bases and V by 5 bases; bases with no gene match: 4.

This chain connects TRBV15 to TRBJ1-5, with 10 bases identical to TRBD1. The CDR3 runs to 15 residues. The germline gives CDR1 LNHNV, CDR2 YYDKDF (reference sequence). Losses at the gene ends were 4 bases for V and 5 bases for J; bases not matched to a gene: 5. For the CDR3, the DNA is TGTGCCACCAGCATCCGGGGACAGGGGTATCAGCCCCAGCATTTT. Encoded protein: CATSIRGQGYQPQHF.

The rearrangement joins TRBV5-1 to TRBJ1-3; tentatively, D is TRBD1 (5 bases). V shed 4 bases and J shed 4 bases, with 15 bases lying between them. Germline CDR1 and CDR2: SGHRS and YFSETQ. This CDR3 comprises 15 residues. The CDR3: CASSLLGASGNTIYF. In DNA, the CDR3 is TGCGCCAGCAGCCTCCTTGGGGCATCGGGAAACACCATATATTTT. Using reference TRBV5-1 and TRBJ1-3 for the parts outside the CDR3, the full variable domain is KAGVTQTPRYLIKTRGQQVTLSCSPISGHRSVSWYQQTPGQGLQFLFEYFSETQRNKGNFPGRFSGRQFSNSRSEMNVSTLELGDSALYLCASSLLGASGNTIYFGEGSWLTVV.

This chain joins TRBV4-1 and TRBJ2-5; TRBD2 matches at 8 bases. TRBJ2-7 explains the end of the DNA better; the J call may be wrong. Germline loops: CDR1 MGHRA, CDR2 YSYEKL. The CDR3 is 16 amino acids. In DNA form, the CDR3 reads TGCGCCAGCAGCCAAGAGGTCACTAGCGGATCCTACGAGCAGTACTTC. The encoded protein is CASSQEVTSGSYEQYF.

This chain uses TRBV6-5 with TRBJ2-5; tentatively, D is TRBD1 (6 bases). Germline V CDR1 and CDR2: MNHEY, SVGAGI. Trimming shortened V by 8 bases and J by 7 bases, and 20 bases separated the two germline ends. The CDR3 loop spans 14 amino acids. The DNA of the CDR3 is TGTGCCAGCCGCAGCGGACAAGGGGGAAGGACCCAGTACTTC. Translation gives CASRSGQGGRTQYF.

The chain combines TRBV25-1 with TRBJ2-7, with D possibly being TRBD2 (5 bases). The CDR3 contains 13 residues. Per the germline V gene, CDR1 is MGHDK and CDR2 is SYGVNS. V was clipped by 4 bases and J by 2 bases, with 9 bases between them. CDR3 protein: CASSALVAYEQYF. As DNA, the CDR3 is TGTGCCAGCAGTGCACTAGTCGCCTACGAGCAGTACTTC.

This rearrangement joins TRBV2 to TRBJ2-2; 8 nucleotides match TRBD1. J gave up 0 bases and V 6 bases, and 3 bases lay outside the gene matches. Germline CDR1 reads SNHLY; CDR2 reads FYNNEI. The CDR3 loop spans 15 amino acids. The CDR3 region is CASRGQGANTGELFF. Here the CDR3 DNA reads TGTGCCAGCAGAGGACAGGGTGCGAACACCGGGGAGCTGTTTTTT.

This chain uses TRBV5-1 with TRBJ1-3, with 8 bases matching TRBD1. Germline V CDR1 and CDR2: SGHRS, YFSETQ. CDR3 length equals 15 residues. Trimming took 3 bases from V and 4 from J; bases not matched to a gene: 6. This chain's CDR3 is CASSYSGGAGNTIYF. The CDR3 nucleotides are TGCGCCAGCAGCTACTCAGGGGGCGCGGGAAACACCATATATTTT.